The 28 T cell receptor beta chains reported below all come from one sample, sequenced in a study of vaccination effects on CD4 cells after COVID-19. TCRdb keeps only in-frame clones here, not all; method: immunoSEQ multiplex PCR. The data contain 67,000 or so clones, around 81% of them singletons. Ahead of sequencing, the ViraFEST assay grew antigen-specific CD4+ T cells using viral peptide pools. CD4+ T cell isolation took place after approximately 11 days of culture. BNT162b2 vaccine or mRNA-1273 vaccine was given to participants in two doses. Which antigens these TCRs recognize remains unknown. This specimen was CD4+ T cells from PBMCs cultured with HCoV-229E spike peptides, taken after COVID-19 vaccination. These receptors were taken from a human donor who received a COVID-19 vaccine.

The V and J genes are TRBV18 and TRBJ2-7; no clear D. Germline CDR1 is KGHSH and CDR2 is LQKENI. Trimming left V 2 bases short and J 3 bases short, with 14 bases between. The CDR3 has 15 amino acids. The CDR3 nucleotides are TGTGCCAGCTCACCAGGTGTTAGGCAAAACTACGAGCAGTACGTC. As protein: CASSPGVRQNYEQYV.

This chain joins TRBV6-5 and TRBJ1-4, with D perhaps TRBD1 (5 bases). The length of the CDR3 is 14 residues. The germline V gene has CDR1 MNHEY and CDR2 SVGAGI. Trimming took off 5 bases at V and 6 bases at J, with 13 bases between the two ends. CDR3 region: CASSRGGSYEKLFF. The CDR3 DNA follows: TGTGCCAGCAGTCGGGGGGGGTCGTATGAAAAACTGTTTTTT.

The genes are TRBV24-1 and TRBJ2-3, with 9 bases fitting TRBD1. Germline V gene sequence: CDR1 KGHDR, CDR2 SFDVKD. The length of the CDR3 is 14 residues. V dropped 9 bases and J dropped 4; count of bases not matched to a gene: 7. Written as DNA, the CDR3 is TGTGCCACCGCGACAGGGGGTTCCTCAGATACGCAGTATTTT. Residues: CATATGGSSDTQYF.

J is TRBJ1-5 and V is TRBV23-1, with 7 bases lining up with TRBD1. TRBV23-1 is an ORF; its function is uncertain. The V and J ends lost 4 bases and 0 bases, in that order; junction bases with no gene match: 9. This CDR3 region has 17 residues. CDR3 region: CASSPLTGAVSNQPQHF. CDR3 sequence (DNA): TGCGCCAGCAGTCCTCTAACAGGGGCCGTTAGCAATCAGCCCCAGCATTTT.

Only one count was recorded for this clone. The chain uses TRBV29-1 and TRBJ2-3, with D possibly being TRBD1 or TRBD2 (5 bases each). The CDR3 runs 12 residues. Trimming cost V 7 bases and J 7 bases, with 15 bases left between them. Germline CDR1 and CDR2: SQVTM and ANQGSEA. The CDR3 sequence: CSGLRDAYTQYF. In DNA, the CDR3 is TGCAGCGGTCTCCGGGACGCCTATACGCAGTATTTT.

In this sample, this clone turned up a few times. This chain joins TRBV3-1 (or the pseudogene TRBV3-2) and TRBJ1-2; D is ambiguous. The CDR3 contains 15 residues. V was cut by 2 bases and J by 4 bases, with 14 bases left in between. Germline CDR1 LGHDT, CDR2 YNNKEL (reference sequence). The CDR3 DNA sequence: TGTGCCAGCAGCCAAAGTCCGCAGTTACTCTATGGCTACACCTTC. It is translated as CASSQSPQLLYGYTF.

V is TRBV6-5 and J is TRBJ2-1; TRBD1 matches at 9 bases. Germline CDR1 MNHEY, CDR2 SVGAGI. This CDR3 has 15 amino acids. With 6 bases clipped from V and 7 bases from J, the junction kept 10 bases outside the gene matches. The CDR3 loop is CASRVDRGWSNEQFF. The DNA for the CDR3 is TGTGCCAGCAGAGTAGACAGGGGGTGGTCGAATGAGCAGTTCTTC.

This chain connects TRBV19 to TRBJ2-3; D perhaps matches TRBD1 (5 bases). V lost 3 bases, J lost 0 bases, and 7 bases lay in between. Germline loops: CDR1 LNHDA, CDR2 SQIVND (reference sequence). This CDR3 has 14 amino acids. The CDR3 loop is CASSIQGSTDTQYF. In DNA form, the CDR3 reads TGTGCCAGTAGTATCCAGGGTAGCACAGATACGCAGTATTTT. The whole variable domain, filled in from reference TRBV19 and TRBJ2-3, reads DGGITQSPKYLFRKEGQNVTLSCEQNLNHDAMYWYRQDPGQGLRLIYYSQIVNDFQKGDIAEGYSVSREKKESFPLTVTSAQKNPTAFYLCASSIQGSTDTQYFGPGTRLTVL.

This clone was counted a few times. V gene TRBV30 combines with J gene TRBJ1-2; 8 nucleotides line up with TRBD1. This CDR3 has 15 amino acids. Looked up from germline, CDR1 is GTSNPN and CDR2 is SVGIG (reference sequence). Losses at the gene ends were 1 base for V and 6 bases for J; bases not matched to a gene: 10. This chain's CDR3 is CAWSDPRTGNNGYTF. The CDR3 region has the DNA TGTGCCTGGAGTGACCCCCGGACAGGGAATAATGGCTACACCTTC.

This clone was recorded a few times. The rearrangement joins TRBV2 to TRBJ1-5, with D unclear. CDR3 size: 13 residues. Between the trimmed V and J ends, which lost 5 bases and 4 bases, there was a span of 9 bases. Germline CDR1 is SNHLY and CDR2 is FYNNEI. The CDR3 sequence is CASSYDGNQPQHF. The CDR3 nucleotides are TGTGCCAGCAGTTATGACGGGAATCAGCCCCAGCATTTT.

V is TRBV7-8 and J is TRBJ1-4; possible D gene TRBD1, 5 bases. This CDR3 has 16 residues. Between the trimmed V and J ends, which lost 4 bases and 3 bases, there was a span of 15 bases. In germline, CDR1 is SGHVS, CDR2 FQNEAQ. The CDR3 loop is CASSSRRGLANEKLFF. CDR3 DNA: TGTGCCAGCAGCTCTAGGCGGGGGTTGGCTAATGAAAAACTGTTTTTT.

This clone was found once. CDR3 DNA: TGTGCCAGCAGCCTCAGGGGGGCTCATAATCAGCCCCAGCATTTT. This codes for CASSLRGAHNQPQHF. The V gene is TRBV6-6, the J gene TRBJ1-5; 7 bases align to TRBD1. V lost 6 bases, J lost 4 bases, and 9 bases stayed unmatched. Germline V gene sequence: CDR1 MNHNY, CDR2 SVGAGI (reference sequence). The CDR3 is made up of 15 amino acids.

The chain recombines TRBV28 with TRBJ1-1; the D gene is possibly TRBD1 (5 bases). The V end lost 7 bases, the J end lost 0 bases, and 18 bases lay between the germline ends. The CDR3 extends over 16 amino acids. The germline gives CDR1 MDHEN, CDR2 SYDVKM. In DNA, the CDR3 is TGTGCCAGCATCTTGCAGCGGGGGGTCTTGAACACTGAAGCTTTCTTT. Residues: CASILQRGVLNTEAFF.

The CDR3 coding sequence is TGTGCCAGCAGCCAACAGGGGGCAGGTTCACCCCTCCACTTT. Its translation: CASSQQGAGSPLHF. The V call is TRBV5-4, the J call TRBJ1-6, with TRBD1 matching over 9 bases. CDR1 is SGHNT and CDR2 is YYREEE in the germline V gene (reference sequence). There are 14 residues in the CDR3. V was pared by 4 bases and J by 9 bases, with 5 bases of the junction left unmatched.

This chain joins TRBV5-4 and TRBJ2-5; a weak D match, TRBD1 (5 bases). The CDR3 length is 16 residues. Germline V gene lookup returns CDR1 SGHNT and CDR2 YYREEE (reference sequence). V dropped 4 bases and J dropped 0 bases, with 16 bases sitting between them. CDR3: CASSPGQGLYQETQYF. Written as DNA, the CDR3 is TGTGCCAGCAGCCCCGGTCAGGGCTTGTACCAAGAGACCCAGTACTTC.

The chain is built from TRBV6-5 and TRBJ2-3; no reliable D call. Germline CDR1 reads MNHEY; CDR2 reads SVGAGI. V gave up 5 bases and J gave up 0 bases, with 9 bases separating them. The CDR3 is made up of 14 amino acids. The CDR3 spells CASSTTLSTDTQYF. The CDR3 DNA reads as TGTGCCAGCAGTACCACTCTTAGCACAGATACGCAGTATTTT.

This chain links TRBV9 with TRBJ2-1; 7 bases fit TRBD1. With 0 bases clipped from V and 6 bases from J, the junction kept 6 bases outside the gene matches. From germline, CDR1 is SGDLS and CDR2 YYNGEE. This CDR3 comprises 15 residues. DNA for the CDR3: TGTGCCAGCAGCGTAGCCGGACAGGACACCAATGAGCAGTTCTTC. This gives the protein CASSVAGQDTNEQFF.

The CDR3 loop reads CASSPQGQGQPQHF. The CDR3 DNA sequence: TGTGCCAGCTCACCACAGGGACAGGGTCAGCCCCAGCATTTT. This chain links TRBV18 with TRBJ1-5; TRBD1 aligns across 9 bases. V dropped 1 base and J dropped 6; count of bases not matched to a gene: 1. This CDR3 spans 14 amino acids. CDR1 and CDR2 (germline): KGHSH, LQKENI. Variable domain in full (rest from reference TRBV18 and TRBJ1-5): NAGVMQNPRHLVRRRGQEARLRCSPMKGHSHVYWYRQLPEEGLKFMVYLQKENIIDESGMPKERFSAEFPKEGPSILRIQQVVRGDSAAYFCASSPQGQGQPQHFGDGTRLSIL.

The chain employs TRBV11-2 and TRBJ1-3; the D gene is possibly TRBD1 (6 bases). V lost 11 bases to trimming and J lost 2 bases, with 19 bases between them. CDR3 size: 15 residues. The V gene's germline CDR1 is SGHAT and CDR2 FQNNGV. The CDR3 sequence: CARSWRGSPGNTIYF. The DNA of the CDR3 is TGTGCCCGATCGTGGAGGGGGTCCCCTGGAAACACCATATATTTT.

The V and J genes are TRBV5-1 and TRBJ1-3; D is undetermined. With 4 bases removed from V and 0 bases from J, the gap between germline ends came to 17 bases. Germline V gene lookup returns CDR1 SGHRS and CDR2 YFSETQ. The CDR3 spans 17 residues. The CDR3 protein is CASSPIAVGGSGNTIYF. In nucleotides, the CDR3 is TGCGCCAGCAGCCCGATTGCCGTTGGAGGCTCTGGAAACACCATATATTTT. The whole variable domain, remainder taken from reference TRBV5-1 and TRBJ1-3, is KAGVTQTPRYLIKTRGQQVTLSCSPISGHRSVSWYQQTPGQGLQFLFEYFSETQRNKGNFPGRFSGRQFSNSRSEMNVSTLELGDSALYLCASSPIAVGGSGNTIYFGEGSWLTVV.

This clone was seen just once. The V call is TRBV28, the J call TRBJ2-1; a possible D gene is TRBD1 (5 bases). Germline lookup yields CDR1 MDHEN and CDR2 SYDVKM. There are 12 residues in the CDR3. V shed 2 bases and J shed 10 bases, with 9 bases lying between them. The CDR3 sequence: CASSLGRQEQFF. The CDR3 DNA reads TGTGCCAGCAGTTTAGGCCGACAGGAGCAGTTCTTC.

V is TRBV7-9 and J is TRBJ1-5; perhaps TRBD1 as D (6 bases). Germline assignment: CDR1 SEHNR and CDR2 FQNEAQ (reference sequence). CDR3 length: 16 amino acids. With 5 bases removed from V and 2 bases from J, the gap between germline ends came to 16 bases. For the CDR3, the DNA is TGTGCCAGCAGCCCAGGAGGGGGGATGGGCAATCAGCCCCAGCATTTT. Translating gives CASSPGGGMGNQPQHF. The full variable domain, rest sourced from reference TRBV7-9 and TRBJ1-5, is DTGVSQNPRHKITKRGQNVTFRCDPISEHNRLYWYRQTLGQGPEFLTYFQNEAQLEKSRLLSDRFSAERPKGSFSTLEIQRTEQGDSAMYLCASSPGGGMGNQPQHFGDGTRLSIL.

This clone appeared a few times. V and J are TRBV5-4 and TRBJ2-3; D unclear. Between the trimmed V and J ends, which lost 0 bases and 2 bases, there was a span of 7 bases. CDR1 and CDR2 (germline): SGHNT, YYREEE (reference sequence). The length of the CDR3 is 14 residues. The CDR3 loop is CASSLASPTDTQYF. The CDR3 nucleotides are TGTGCCAGCAGCTTGGCCAGCCCCACAGATACGCAGTATTTT.

The V gene is TRBV4-2, the J gene TRBJ2-5; D is unclear. With 1 base removed from V and 1 base from J, the gap between germline ends came to 10 bases. The CDR3 loop spans 15 amino acids. Germline CDR1 reads LGHNA; CDR2 reads YNFKEQ. This chain's CDR3 is CASSQGPYSQETQYF. The CDR3 DNA reads as TGTGCCAGCAGCCAAGGCCCCTATTCCCAAGAGACCCAGTACTTC.

The chain uses TRBV18 and TRBJ2-1; perhaps TRBD2 as D (5 bases). The V and J ends lost 2 bases and 5 bases respectively, with 10 bases between them. Germline CDR1 reads KGHSH; CDR2 reads LQKENI. The CDR3 runs 14 residues. The CDR3 DNA reads TGTGCCAGCTCACCAATTACTAGGGACAATGAGCAGTTCTTC. Its protein product is CASSPITRDNEQFF. The whole variable domain, remainder taken from reference TRBV18 and TRBJ2-1, is NAGVMQNPRHLVRRRGQEARLRCSPMKGHSHVYWYRQLPEEGLKFMVYLQKENIIDESGMPKERFSAEFPKEGPSILRIQQVVRGDSAAYFCASSPITRDNEQFFGPGTRLTVL.

The V and J genes are TRBV24-1 and TRBJ1-2; maybe TRBD1 (6 bases). Per the germline V gene, CDR1 is KGHDR and CDR2 is SFDVKD. V lost 4 bases, J lost 7 bases, and 18 bases lay in between. This CDR3 comprises 15 residues. CDR3 region: CATSDPRTAFGGYTF. The CDR3 DNA reads as TGTGCCACCAGTGACCCTCGGACAGCATTCGGTGGCTACACCTTC.

This chain links TRBV24-1 with TRBJ1-5; the D is unclear. The CDR3 is made up of 15 amino acids. Trimming left V 6 bases short and J 4 bases short, with 15 bases between. Germline lookup yields CDR1 KGHDR and CDR2 SFDVKD. The CDR3 nucleotides are TGTGCCACCAGTTCCCGAGGCGCTTTTAATCAGCCCCAGCATTTT. Its translation: CATSSRGAFNQPQHF.

CDR3 sequence: CASGIDGTSNTGELFF. The DNA of the CDR3 is TGTGCCAGCGGAATTGACGGGACTAGCAATACCGGGGAGCTGTTTTTT. V usage is TRBV11-1 and J usage is TRBJ2-2, with TRBD2 identical over 9 bases. CDR3 length equals 16 residues. Germline values: CDR1 SGHAT, CDR2 FQDESV (reference sequence). Trimming cost V 8 bases and J 5 bases; bases outside gene matches: 12.